Listed below are T cell receptor beta chains from one sample, sequenced in a study of T cells in Graves' hyperthyroidism and ophthalmopathy. TCRdb re-analysed the multiplex PCR reads in MiXCR, keeping a single row per CDR3 protein. The table records fewer than 900,000 distinct CDR3 sequences, 16% of them present only once. The sequencing input was blood. All receptors come from a man younger than 35 with Graves' hyperthyroidism. CDR3s include the opening cysteine and the closing phenylalanine or tryptophan. A D gene is named only where the DNA matches it firmly. Clone sizes are given selectively: once, few, many, or a class where the clone is expanded.

j_call d_call cdr3_length clone_size v_call cdr3_nt cdr3_aa
TRBJ1-2 NA 11 few TRBV29-1 TGCAGCTCATTTGACAGGCAAGGCTACACCTTC CSSFDRQGYTF
TRBJ2-5 NA 14 NA TRBV9 TGTGCCAGCAGCGTAAGTAGGACCGAGGAGACCCAGTACTTC CASSVSRTEETQYF
TRBJ2-3 TRBD2 13 many TRBV30 TGTGCCTGGAGTGAGGGAGGGCCAGATACGCAGTATTTT CAWSEGGPDTQYF
TRBJ2-5 TRBD2 17 few TRBV20-1 TGCAGTGCCCAACGCACCGGCCCTAGCGGGAGTTTGGAGACCCAGTACTTC CSAQRTGPSGSLETQYF
TRBJ2-7 NA 12 few TRBV20-1 TGCAGTGCTAGGGGCGGGGAGTACGAGCAGTACTTC CSARGGEYEQYF
TRBJ2-7 NA 13 many TRBV28 TGTGCCAGCAGTCCATCCGGGACTCTCGAGCAGTACTTC CASSPSGTLEQYF
TRBJ1-1 NA 14 NA TRBV5-1 TGCGCCAGCAGCTCATACAGGGCTGACACTGAAGCTTTCTTT CASSSYRADTEAFF
TRBJ2-7 NA 14 NA TRBV30 TGTGCCTGGGAATCGGGACTGTCGGTCTACGAGCAGTACTTC CAWESGLSVYEQYF
TRBJ2-7 NA 16 many TRBV6-2/TRBV6-3 TGTGCCAGCAGTTACTCCACGGAGGGAGACAGTTACGAGCAGTACTTC CASSYSTEGDSYEQYF
TRBJ2-2 NA 15 many TRBV7-2 TGTGCCAGCAGCGCCAACCCCCGAGACACCGGGGAGCTGTTTTTT CASSANPRDTGELFF
TRBJ1-5 NA 13 NA TRBV20-1 TGCAGTGCTAGCTCGGGCCCTAATCAGCCCCAGCATTTT CSASSGPNQPQHF
TRBJ2-1 TRBD2 15 NA TRBV6-1 TGTGCCAGCAGTACGGGACTAGCGCGAGACAATGAGCAGTTCTTC CASSTGLARDNEQFF
TRBJ2-3 NA 16 NA TRBV7-6 TGTGCCAGCAGCCCGGGGGGACAGCTTCCCACAGATACGCAGTATTTT CASSPGGQLPTDTQYF
TRBJ1-2 NA 11 many TRBV29-1 TGCAGCGTTGAAGACATCTATGGCTACACCTTC CSVEDIYGYTF
TRBJ1-4 NA 16 once TRBV20-1 TGCAGTGCTCAGAACCCGGACGGCTCCTTGGGCGAAAAACTGTTTTTT CSAQNPDGSLGEKLFF
TRBJ2-3 TRBD2 14 many TRBV20-1 TGCAGTGCTGGATCTAGCGGCCGCACAGATACGCAGTATTTT CSAGSSGRTDTQYF
TRBJ2-2 TRBD2 18 NA TRBV9 TGTGCCAGCAGCGTAGGGGGGGGATCTAGCGGGAGTGCCGGGGAGCTGTTTTTT CASSVGGGSSGSAGELFF
TRBJ2-2 NA 15 NA TRBV7-9 TGTGCCAGCAGCTTAGACCGGTCGGGGGCCGGGGAGCTGTTTTTT CASSLDRSGAGELFF
TRBJ2-7 TRBD1 15 NA TRBV7-9 TGTGCCAGCAGCGCGCCGGGACAGGGGAACTACGAGCAGTACTTC CASSAPGQGNYEQYF
TRBJ2-7 TRBD2 13 few TRBV30 TGTGCCTGGGGGCGCGGGGGGCCTTACGAGCAGTACTTC CAWGRGGPYEQYF
TRBJ2-5 TRBD2 14 many TRBV6-1 TGTGCCAGCAGAGTACTAGCGGGGAAAGAGACCCAGTACTTC CASRVLAGKETQYF
TRBJ2-3 NA 13 many TRBV7-3 TGTGCCAGCAGCTCCATTGAGGCAGATACGCAGTATTTT CASSSIEADTQYF